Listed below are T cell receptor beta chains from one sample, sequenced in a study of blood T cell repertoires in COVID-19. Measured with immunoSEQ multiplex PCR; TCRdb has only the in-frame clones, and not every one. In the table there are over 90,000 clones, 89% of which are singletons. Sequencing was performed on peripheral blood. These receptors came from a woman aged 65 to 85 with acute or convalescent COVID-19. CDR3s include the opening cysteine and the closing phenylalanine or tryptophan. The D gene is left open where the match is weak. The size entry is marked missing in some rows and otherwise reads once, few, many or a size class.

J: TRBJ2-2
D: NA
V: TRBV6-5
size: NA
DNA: TGTGCGACGAGGTTGGCGAACACCGGGGAGCTGTTTTTT
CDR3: CATRLANTGELFF

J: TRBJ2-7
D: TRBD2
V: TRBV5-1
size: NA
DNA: TGCGCCAGCAGCTTACTGACTAGCGACTCCCACGAGCAGTACTTC
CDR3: CASSLLTSDSHEQYF

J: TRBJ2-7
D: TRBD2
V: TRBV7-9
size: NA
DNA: TGTGCCAGCAGCCCAAGCGGGGCCGACTCCTACGAGCAGTACTTC
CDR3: CASSPSGADSYEQYF

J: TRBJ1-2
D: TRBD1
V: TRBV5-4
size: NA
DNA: TGTGCCAGCAGCCCAGGGGGACAGGCGAACTATGGCTACACCTTC
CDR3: CASSPGGQANYGYTF

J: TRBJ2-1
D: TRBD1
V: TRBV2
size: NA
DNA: TGTGCCAGCAGTGACTCCGGGACAGAATACAATGAGCAGTTCTTC
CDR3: CASSDSGTEYNEQFF

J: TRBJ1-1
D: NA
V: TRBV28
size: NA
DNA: TGTGCCAGCAGTTTACCTGGTCTTGGGGTTGGGAGCACTGAAGCTTTCTTT
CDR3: CASSLPGLGVGSTEAFF

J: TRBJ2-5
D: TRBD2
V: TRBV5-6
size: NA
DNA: TGTGCCAGCAGCTTGGGCGGGGGGACCCAGTACTTC
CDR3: CASSLGGGTQYF

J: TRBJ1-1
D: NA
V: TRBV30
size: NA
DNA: TGTGCCTGGAGTGTCGGGATAGCAAACACTGAAGCTTTCTTT
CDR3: CAWSVGIANTEAFF

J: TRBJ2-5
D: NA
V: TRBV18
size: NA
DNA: TGTGCCAGCTCACACGGGACGACAGGAGAGACCCAGTACTTC
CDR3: CASSHGTTGETQYF

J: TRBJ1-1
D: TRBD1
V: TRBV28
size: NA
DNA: TGTGCCAGCAGAAGACAGGGTTTTAGCACTGAAGCTTTCTTT
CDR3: CASRRQGFSTEAFF

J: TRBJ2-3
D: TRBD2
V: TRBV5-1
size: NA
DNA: TGCGCCAGCAGCTTGGAGGGGACTAGCGGAGATACGCAGTATTTT
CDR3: CASSLEGTSGDTQYF

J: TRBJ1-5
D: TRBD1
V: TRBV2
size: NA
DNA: TGTGCCAGCAGTGGGGACAGGGAGAATCAGCCCCAGCATTTT
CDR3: CASSGDRENQPQHF

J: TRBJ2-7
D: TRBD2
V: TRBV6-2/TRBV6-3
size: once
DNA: TGTGCCAGCAGCCTAATACTAGCGGGAGGGCTTGGCGAGCAGTACTTC
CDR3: CASSLILAGGLGEQYF

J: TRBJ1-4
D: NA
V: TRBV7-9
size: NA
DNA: TGTGCCAGCATCGAAGGAAGAGCGGCGCCTAATGGAAAACTGTTTTTT
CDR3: CASIEGRAAPNGKLFF

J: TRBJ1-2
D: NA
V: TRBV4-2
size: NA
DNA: TGTGCCAGCAGCAGGGAGGAGGGAAGAGACTATGGCTACACCTTC
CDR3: CASSREEGRDYGYTF

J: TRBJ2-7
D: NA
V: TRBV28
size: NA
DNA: TGTGCCAGCAGTGCTACGCGGCTTTCCTACGAGCAGTACTTC
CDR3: CASSATRLSYEQYF

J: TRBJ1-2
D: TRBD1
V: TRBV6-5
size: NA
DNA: TGTGCCAGTACTCAGACTACCGGGACAGGCTATGGCTACACCTTC
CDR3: CASTQTTGTGYGYTF

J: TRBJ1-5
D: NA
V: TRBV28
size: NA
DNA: TGTGCCAGCAGTTCCCCCCTAGTAGAGCCCCAGCATTTT
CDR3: CASSSPLVEPQHF

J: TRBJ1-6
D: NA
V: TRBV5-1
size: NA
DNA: TGCGCCAGCAGCTTGGGGGCCTTGACAGTTAGCTCCTATAATTCACCCCTCCACTTT
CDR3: CASSLGALTVSSYNSPLHF

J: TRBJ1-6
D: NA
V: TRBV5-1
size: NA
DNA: TGCGCCAGCAGCTTGGCCCAGCAGGGGTGGTCACCCCTCCACTTT
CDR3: CASSLAQQGWSPLHF

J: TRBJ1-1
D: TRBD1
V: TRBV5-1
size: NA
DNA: TGCGCCAGCAGCACAGGACAGGCCACTGAAGCTTTCTTT
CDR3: CASSTGQATEAFF

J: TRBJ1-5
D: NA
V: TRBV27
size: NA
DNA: TGTGCCAGCAGCCTGCAACAGGGCTGGGTGCCCCAGCATTTT
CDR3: CASSLQQGWVPQHF

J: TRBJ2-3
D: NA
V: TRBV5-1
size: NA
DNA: TGCGCCAGCAGCTTAGCCTCTCGCACAGATACGCAGTATTTT
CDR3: CASSLASRTDTQYF

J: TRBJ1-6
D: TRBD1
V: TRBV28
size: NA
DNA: TGTGCCAGCAGTCGAACGATGGACAGGGGGAGTAGTACTTCACCCCTCCACTTT
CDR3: CASSRTMDRGSSTSPLHF

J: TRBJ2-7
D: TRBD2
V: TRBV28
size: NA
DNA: TGTGCCAGCAGTTTCGGGACTAGCGGCTCCTACGAGCAGTACTTC
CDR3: CASSFGTSGSYEQYF

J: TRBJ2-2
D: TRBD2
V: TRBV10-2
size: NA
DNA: TGCGCCAGCAGTGGGAGCGGGGGGGCGTCGGCCGGGGAGCTGTTTTTT
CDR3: CASSGSGGASAGELFF

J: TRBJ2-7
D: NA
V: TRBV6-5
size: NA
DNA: TGTGCCAGCAGTAGGCAGGGTGGTTTCTACGAGCAGTACTTC
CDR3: CASSRQGGFYEQYF

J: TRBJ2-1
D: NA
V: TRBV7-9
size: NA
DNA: TGTGCCAGCAGCTTACATCCCAACAATGAGCAGTTCTTC
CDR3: CASSLHPNNEQFF

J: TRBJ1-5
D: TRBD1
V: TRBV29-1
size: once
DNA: TGCAGCGTGGGACAGGTGGGCAATCAGCCCCAGCATTTT
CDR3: CSVGQVGNQPQHF

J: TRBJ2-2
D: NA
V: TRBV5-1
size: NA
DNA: TGCGCCAGCAGCTTCTTTACAGGGTCGCCCGGGGAGCTGTTTTTT
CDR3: CASSFFTGSPGELFF

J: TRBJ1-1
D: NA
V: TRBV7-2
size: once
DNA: TGTGCCAGCAGCTTCAGCGGGACTGAAGCTTTCTTT
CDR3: CASSFSGTEAFF

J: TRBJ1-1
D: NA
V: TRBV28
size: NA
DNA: TGTGCCAGCAGAACCCCGGGAACCTTAGCTTTCTTT
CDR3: CASRTPGTLAFF

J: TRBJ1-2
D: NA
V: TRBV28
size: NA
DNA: TGTGCCAGCAGTTTCCGTTTCAGGGCACCCTATGGCTACACCTTC
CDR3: CASSFRFRAPYGYTF

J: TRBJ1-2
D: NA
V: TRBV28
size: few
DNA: TGTGCCAGCAGTTCGGTAGGAGAAGTTAATGGCTACACCTTC
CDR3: CASSSVGEVNGYTF

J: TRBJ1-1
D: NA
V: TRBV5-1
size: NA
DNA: TGCGCCAGCAGCTTGGTTGGCGGGGTGAACACTGAAGCTTTCTTT
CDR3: CASSLVGGVNTEAFF

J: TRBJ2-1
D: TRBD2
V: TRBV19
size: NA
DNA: TGTGCCAGTAGTAGAAAAGGGACTAGCGGGAACAATGAGCAGTTCTTC
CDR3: CASSRKGTSGNNEQFF

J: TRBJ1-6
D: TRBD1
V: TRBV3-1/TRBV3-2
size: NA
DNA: TGTGCCAGCAGCCCCGCAGACAGGGGCGGACCGTATAATTCACCCCTCCACTTT
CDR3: CASSPADRGGPYNSPLHF

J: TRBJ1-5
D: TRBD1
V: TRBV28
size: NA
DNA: TGTGCCAGCACCACAGGGGGCAGATATAGCAATCAGCCCCAGCATTTT
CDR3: CASTTGGRYSNQPQHF

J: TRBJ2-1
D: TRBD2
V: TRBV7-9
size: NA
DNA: TGTGCCAGCCCGAGCGGGGCGTCCTACAATGAGCAGTTCTTC
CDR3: CASPSGASYNEQFF

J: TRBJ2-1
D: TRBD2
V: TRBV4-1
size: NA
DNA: TGCGCCAGCAGCCAGATCCCCCCTGCGGGGGGGCCGAGAGCCTACAATGAGCAGTTCTTC
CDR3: CASSQIPPAGGPRAYNEQFF